This entry describes one T cell receptor beta chain. These data originate in a study of blood T cell repertoires in COVID-19. Study context: Sites across the United States, Italy and Spain contributed samples from acute and convalescent COVID-19. The analysed material was cDNA or gDNA that came from T cells, B-cell-depleted T cells, or PBMCs.

V lost 5 bases, J lost 9 bases, and 13 bases lay in between. Germline V gene sequence: CDR1 MNHEY, CDR2 SVGAGI. The CDR3 covers 12 residues. As originally analysed: Amplification with reference gene primers provided the estimates of nucleated cell counts. The data were produced by immunoSEQ multiplex PCR, yet TCRdb's version contains in-frame clones alone and is incomplete. V and J calls and clone size are as listed in that table; D and trimming were resolved from the DNA. The data contain 98,000 or so clones, less than 75% of them singletons. Sample: peripheral blood. This receptor was identified in a woman aged 35 to 49 with acute or convalescent COVID-19. The chain uses TRBV6-5 and TRBJ1-2; D is unclear. CDR3 in amino acids: CASSNLLFSYTF. CDR3 DNA sequence: TGTGCCAGCAGTAATCTCCTCTTTAGCTACACCTTC.